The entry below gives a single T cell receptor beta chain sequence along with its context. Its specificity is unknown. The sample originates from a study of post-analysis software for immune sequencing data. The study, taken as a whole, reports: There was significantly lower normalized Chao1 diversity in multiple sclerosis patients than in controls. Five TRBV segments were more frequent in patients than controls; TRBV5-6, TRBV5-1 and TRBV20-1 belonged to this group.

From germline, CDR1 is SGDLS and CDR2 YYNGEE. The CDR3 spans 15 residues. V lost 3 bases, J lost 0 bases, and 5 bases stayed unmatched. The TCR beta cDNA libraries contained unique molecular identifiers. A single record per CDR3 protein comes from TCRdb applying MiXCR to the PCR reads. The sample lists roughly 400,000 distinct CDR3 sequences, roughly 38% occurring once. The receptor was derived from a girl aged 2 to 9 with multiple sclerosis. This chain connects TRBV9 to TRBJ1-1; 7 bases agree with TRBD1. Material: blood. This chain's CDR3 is CASSAEGQMNTEAFF. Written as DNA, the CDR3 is TGTGCCAGCAGCGCAGAGGGACAGATGAACACTGAAGCTTTCTTT.